A single sample is the source of the 13 T cell receptor beta chains below, sequenced in a study of neoadjuvant nivolumab and ipilimumab in lung cancer. The method was immunoSEQ multiplex PCR; TCRdb's version includes in-frame clones alone and lacks a portion of them. Among about 10,000 clones listed, about 81% were seen once. Sequenced material: peripheral blood, taken before neoadjuvant nivolumab, alone or with ipilimumab. Source of these receptors: an adult with non-small cell lung cancer.

This chain connects TRBV27 to TRBJ1-5; D remains unclear. The CDR3 has 13 amino acids. V was clipped by 5 bases and J by 3 bases, with 8 bases between them. Germline V CDR1 and CDR2: MNHEY, SMNVEV (reference sequence). The CDR3 spells CASSLTDNQPQHF. In DNA, the CDR3 is TGTGCCAGCAGTCTAACGGACAATCAGCCCCAGCATTTT.

V is TRBV16 and J is TRBJ1-5; no reliable D call. CDR1 and CDR2 from the germline V gene are KGHSY and FQNENV. Trimming shortened V by 4 bases and J by 1 base, and 11 bases separated the two germline ends. The CDR3 has 15 residues. Here the CDR3 DNA reads TGTGCCAGCAGCCGCGCTTATGAAAGCAATCAGCCCCAGCATTTT. As protein: CASSRAYESNQPQHF. The variable domain in full, completed from reference TRBV16 and TRBJ1-5, reads GEEVAQTPKHLVRGEGQKAKLYCAPIKGHSYVFWYQQVLKNEFKFLISFQNENVFDETGMPKERFSAKCLPNSPCSLEIQATKLEDSAVYFCASSRAYESNQPQHFGDGTRLSIL.

This chain connects TRBV9 to TRBJ2-1; D unresolved. Germline V gene data show CDR1 as SGDLS and CDR2 as YYNGEE. Deletions cut 0 bases from V and 6 bases from J, with 7 bases between. CDR3 length: 13 amino acids. CDR3 coding DNA: TGTGCCAGCAGCGTAGGGACCACCAATGAGCAGTTCTTC. Translating it yields CASSVGTTNEQFF.

This sequence joins TRBV10-1 and TRBJ1-3; no definite D call. Trimming pared 2 bases from V and 4 bases from J, leaving 12 bases between. Germline CDR1 reads WNHNN; CDR2 reads SYGVQD (reference sequence). The CDR3 is made up of 15 amino acids. The chain's CDR3 is CASSESRRPGNTIYF. DNA of the CDR3: TGCGCCAGCAGTGAGAGTCGACGGCCGGGAAACACCATATATTTT.

V usage is TRBV5-6 and J usage is TRBJ2-7; D is unresolved. V was trimmed by 1 base and J by 3 bases, leaving 5 bases between them. Germline CDR1 reads SGHDT; CDR2 reads YYEEEE. This CDR3 comprises 12 residues. Here the CDR3 DNA reads TGTGCCAGCAGCTTGTTACACTACGAGCAGTACTTC. Amino acids: CASSLLHYEQYF. Supplemented by reference TRBV5-6 and TRBJ2-7, the full variable domain reads DAGVTQSPTHLIKTRGQQVTLRCSPKSGHDTVSWYQQALGQGPQFIFQYYEEEERQRGNFPDRFSGHQFPNYSSELNVNALLLGDSALYLCASSLLHYEQYFGPGTRLTVT.

The chain combines TRBV5-8 with TRBJ2-1; weak D call: TRBD2 (6 bases). V gave up 3 bases and J gave up 5 bases, with 9 bases separating them. Germline CDR1 SGHTS, CDR2 YDEGEE. This CDR3 contains 13 residues. The DNA for the CDR3 is TGTGCCAGCAGCTCGGTAGCGGACAATGAGCAGTTCTTC. Translation: CASSSVADNEQFF.

This chain links TRBV11-3 with TRBJ1-4, with a possible D match to TRBD1 (5 bases). The CDR3 covers 15 residues. In germline, CDR1 is SGHNT, CDR2 YENEEA. Trimming shortened V by 2 bases and J by 5 bases, and 12 bases separated the two germline ends. For the CDR3, the DNA is TGTGCCAGCAGCTTAACCCGACAGAAAAATGAAAAACTGTTTTTT. Encoded protein: CASSLTRQKNEKLFF.

J is TRBJ1-1 and V is TRBV5-4; D is ambiguous. Germline loops: CDR1 SGHNT, CDR2 YYREEE (reference sequence). This CDR3 spans 13 amino acids. V was pared by 1 base and J by 4 bases, with 8 bases between. The CDR3 nucleotides read TGTGCCAGCAGCTTGTCCCCCGGCACTGAAGCTTTCTTT. Its translation: CASSLSPGTEAFF.

The chain recombines TRBV28 with TRBJ2-3; 11 bases fit TRBD2. Looked up from germline, CDR1 is MDHEN and CDR2 is SYDVKM. The trim removed 8 bases at V and 2 bases at J, leaving 6 bases unmatched. This CDR3 is built from 15 residues. DNA for the CDR3: TGTGCCAGCTCGTCGGGACTAGCGGTCACAGATACGCAGTATTTT. Translation gives CASSSGLAVTDTQYF.

The chain carries TRBV19 and TRBJ1-1, with 7 nucleotides matching TRBD1. CDR3 length equals 14 residues. V lost 1 base and J lost 4; bases outside the gene matches: 3. Germline loops: CDR1 LNHDA, CDR2 SQIVND (reference sequence). DNA of the CDR3: TGTGCCAGTAGTATAGCCAGGGGGGGCACTGAAGCTTTCTTT. This codes for CASSIARGGTEAFF.

This clone was detected once. The V gene is TRBV7-2, the J gene TRBJ2-7; D possibly corresponds to TRBD2 (5 bases). The CDR3 sequence is 15 residues long. V dropped 0 bases and J dropped 0 bases, with 9 bases sitting between them. Germline CDR1 is SGHTA and CDR2 is FQGNSA. CDR3 region: CASSLAPGSSYEQYF. As DNA, the CDR3 is TGTGCCAGCAGCTTAGCCCCGGGGTCCTCCTACGAGCAGTACTTC.

This chain links TRBV5-1 with TRBJ2-3; D is unresolved. There are 15 residues in the CDR3. Between the trimmed V and J ends, which lost 7 bases and 5 bases, there was a span of 20 bases. The germline V gene has CDR1 SGHRS and CDR2 YFSETQ. The CDR3, as DNA: TGCGCCAGCGCGGCAACTCCTGCACAAGTAGATACGCAGTATTTT. Protein: CASAATPAQVDTQYF.

The chain uses TRBV28 and TRBJ2-7; TRBD1 might be the D (5 bases). Germline V gene lookup returns CDR1 MDHEN and CDR2 SYDVKM. The length of the CDR3 is 16 residues. V was cut by 5 bases and J by 1 base, with 18 bases left in between. CDR3 DNA sequence: TGTGCCAGCAGTCCACACAGGTCCCTTTTTTCCTACGAGCAGTACTTC. Amino acid sequence: CASSPHRSLFSYEQYF.